These 29 T cell receptor beta chains originate from one sample sequenced in a study of vaccination effects on CD4 cells after COVID-19. Antigen-specific CD4+ T cell clonotypes were called by their expansion after viral peptide-pool culture in ViraFEST. When around 9 days of culture had elapsed, CD4+ T cells were isolated. Nucleocapsid antibodies stayed negative before and after vaccination, showing no earlier SARS-CoV-2 infection. The assay was immunoSEQ multiplex PCR, and TCRdb's table has in-frame clones only and misses some. This table has 65,000 to 90,000 clones, 78% appearing once. Antigens of these TCRs are unknown. The sequencing used CD4+ T cells from PBMCs cultured with SARS-CoV-2 spike peptides, collected before COVID-19 vaccination. The receptor source for this set is a human donor who received a COVID-19 vaccine.

The chain combines TRBV7-2 with TRBJ2-1, with a tentative D call TRBD1 (5 bases). V lost 5 bases and J 8 bases, leaving 16 bases between the germline ends. This CDR3 comprises 14 residues. Germline V gene data show CDR1 as SGHTA and CDR2 as FQGNSA. Written as DNA, the CDR3 is TGTGCCAGCAGCCCTGGGGCTAGAAGTTATGAGCAGTTCTTC. This encodes CASSPGARSYEQFF.

This chain connects TRBV21-1 to TRBJ2-7; the table's D call, TRBD2, has no DNA check behind it. TRBV21-1 is flagged as a pseudogene. The CDR3 contains 16 residues. In nucleotides, the CDR3 is TGTGCCAGCAGCAAAGCATCATCCCGGGGTTGGTACGAGCAGTACGTC. It is translated as CASSKASSRGWYEQYV.

CDR3 coding DNA: TGTGCCATCCACCAGGGGGGGTCTGGCTACACCTTC. The encoded protein is CAIHQGGSGYTF. The V and J genes are TRBV6-5 and TRBJ1-2; 7 bases match TRBD1. Per germline, CDR1 MNHEY and CDR2 SVGAGI. The CDR3 runs 12 residues. The ends lost 10 bases at V and 7 bases at J; junction bases unmatched: 9.

This clone was detected once. V and J are TRBV7-9 and TRBJ1-3; D gene ambiguous. The germline CDR1 and CDR2 sequences are SEHNR and FQNEAQ (reference sequence). The V end lost 10 bases, the J end lost 0 bases, and 13 bases lay between the germline ends. This CDR3 contains 14 residues. In DNA form, the CDR3 reads TGTGCCAACTCCGAGGGTAACTCTGGAAACACCATATATTTT. Translation gives CANSEGNSGNTIYF.

J is TRBJ2-3 and V is TRBV25-1, with D maybe TRBD1 (5 bases). Trimming removed 5 bases from V and 1 base from J, with 19 bases in between. The CDR3 contains 17 residues. In germline, CDR1 is MGHDK, CDR2 SYGVNS. The CDR3 sequence is CASSPLRPGPRTDTQYF. CDR3 bases: TGTGCCAGCAGTCCCCTAAGGCCAGGGCCCCGCACAGATACGCAGTATTTT.

The CDR3 sequence: CASSLGLRDGETQYF. The CDR3 nucleotides read TGTGCCAGCAGCTTGGGTTTGCGGGACGGAGAGACCCAGTACTTC. The gene calls are TRBV5-6 and TRBJ2-5; D is possibly TRBD2 (6 bases). CDR1 SGHDT and CDR2 YYEEEE come from the germline V gene. Between the trimmed V and J ends, which lost 0 bases and 4 bases, there was a span of 13 bases. This CDR3 contains 15 residues.

This clone was counted a single time. The J gene is TRBJ1-5, the V gene TRBV6-5; D is ambiguous. Germline V gene data show CDR1 as MNHEY and CDR2 as SVGAGI. The CDR3 sequence is 15 residues long. Trimming stripped 4 bases from V and 3 bases from J, with 13 bases between. In nucleotides, the CDR3 is TGTGCCAGCAGTTTGGGCGGGCTTGTCAATCAGCCCCAGCATTTT. Translating it yields CASSLGGLVNQPQHF.

This clone was detected only a few times. The V gene is TRBV4-3, the J gene TRBJ2-3; D remains unclear. Trimming took 0 bases from V and 2 from J, leaving 6 bases between them. CDR3 length: 14 residues. Germline CDR1 and CDR2: LGHNA and YSLEER. The chain's CDR3 is CASSQDRNTDTQYF. The CDR3 DNA sequence: TGCGCCAGCAGCCAAGATCGTAACACAGATACGCAGTATTTT.

This clone was observed a few times. The chain combines TRBV5-1 with TRBJ1-1; D possibly corresponds to TRBD1 (5 bases). Germline values: CDR1 SGHRS, CDR2 YFSETQ. The CDR3 contains 14 residues. Trimming stripped 4 bases from V and 4 bases from J, with 14 bases between. The CDR3 loop reads CASSGAGGRTEAFF. The DNA of the CDR3 is TGCGCCAGCAGCGGGGCTGGAGGGCGCACTGAAGCTTTCTTT.

This clone was seen once. The chain couples TRBV18 to TRBJ1-1; TRBD1 agrees at 9 bases. This CDR3 spans 16 amino acids. Trimming removed 1 base from V and 5 bases from J; junction bases left unmatched: 8. Germline loops: CDR1 KGHSH, CDR2 LQKENI. The CDR3 DNA reads TGTGCCAGCTCACCACTACGCGACAGGGGGGCAACTGAAGCTTTCTTT. It encodes CASSPLRDRGATEAFF. Full variable domain (outside the CDR3, taken from reference TRBV18 and TRBJ1-1): NAGVMQNPRHLVRRRGQEARLRCSPMKGHSHVYWYRQLPEEGLKFMVYLQKENIIDESGMPKERFSAEFPKEGPSILRIQQVVRGDSAAYFCASSPLRDRGATEAFFGQGTRLTVV.

The chain carries TRBV6-5 and TRBJ1-6; D unclear. The V end lost 10 bases, the J end lost 10 bases, and 17 bases lay between the germline ends. This CDR3 contains 13 residues. Germline V gene sequence: CDR1 MNHEY, CDR2 SVGAGI. Written as DNA, the CDR3 is TGTGCCACCTGGCCGGGTGGAGGGTCACCCCTCCACTTT. It is translated as CATWPGGGSPLHF.

V is TRBV30 and J is TRBJ2-5; the D gene is possibly TRBD2 (6 bases). Germline assignment: CDR1 GTSNPN and CDR2 SVGIG (reference sequence). The V end lost 5 bases, the J end lost 5 bases, and 18 bases lay between the germline ends. CDR3 length: 14 amino acids. CDR3 nucleotide sequence: TGTGCCTGGGGCGCCCAGACTAGTACGGAGACCCAGTACTTC. Translating it yields CAWGAQTSTETQYF. Looking up the rest from reference TRBV30 and TRBJ2-5 gives the full variable domain: SQTIHQWPATLVQPVGSPLSLECTVEGTSNPNLYWYRQAAGRGLQLLFYSVGIGQISSEVPQNLSASRPQDRQFILSSKKLLLSDSGFYLCAWGAQTSTETQYFGPGTRLLVL.

This clone was picked up one time. This chain joins TRBV7-9 and TRBJ1-4; D gene uncertain. CDR3 length: 16 residues. V lost 2 bases to trimming and J lost 4 bases, with 14 bases between them. Germline V lookup: CDR1 SEHNR, CDR2 FQNEAQ (reference sequence). The CDR3 protein is CASSLKVLADNEKLFF. CDR3 DNA: TGTGCCAGCAGCTTAAAGGTTCTGGCTGATAATGAAAAACTGTTTTTT.

The CDR3 reads CASSAKAGAYNEQFF. The CDR3 DNA is TGTGCCAGCAGCGCCAAAGCGGGGGCTTACAATGAGCAGTTCTTC. The rearrangement joins TRBV7-2 to TRBJ2-1; 8 bases fit TRBD2. Losses at the gene ends were 5 bases for V and 4 bases for J; bases not matched to a gene: 7. The CDR3 is made up of 15 amino acids. Germline lookup yields CDR1 SGHTA and CDR2 FQGNSA. Full variable domain (remainder filled in from reference TRBV7-2 and TRBJ2-1): GAGVSQSPSNKVTEKGKDVELRCDPISGHTALYWYRQSLGQGLEFLIYFQGNSAPDKSGLPSDRFSAERTGGSVSTLTIQRTQQEDSAVYLCASSAKAGAYNEQFFGPGTRLTVL.

V usage is TRBV7-7 and J usage is TRBJ2-2; possible D gene TRBD2, 5 bases. V was pared by 1 base and J by 0 bases, with 9 bases between. This CDR3 comprises 16 residues. Germline V gene lookup returns CDR1 SSHAT and CDR2 FNYEAQ (reference sequence). The CDR3 DNA is TGTGCCAGCAGCTTAGGAGGACTCGCGAACACCGGGGAGCTGTTTTTT. Amino acid sequence: CASSLGGLANTGELFF.

This clone has a single count. J is TRBJ2-6 and V is TRBV6-5, with 7 bases matching TRBD2. CDR3 length: 15 residues. With 10 bases clipped from V and 0 bases from J, the junction kept 6 bases outside the gene matches. Looked up from germline, CDR1 is MNHEY and CDR2 is SVGAGI. CDR3 coding DNA: TGTGCCATATCAAGCGGGGTCTCTGGGGCCAACGTCCTGACTTTC. Translated, it gives CAISSGVSGANVLTF.

The chain employs TRBV30 and TRBJ1-3, with D perhaps matching TRBD1 (5 bases). There are 14 residues in the CDR3. The V gene lost 4 bases and the J gene lost 2 bases, with 12 bases spanning the gap. Germline CDR1 reads GTSNPN; CDR2 reads SVGIG (reference sequence). This chain's CDR3 is CAWTQGWAGNTIYF. CDR3 DNA sequence: TGTGCCTGGACGCAGGGCTGGGCTGGAAACACCATATATTTT.

The chain combines TRBV7-2 with TRBJ1-4, with D perhaps matching TRBD1 (5 bases). The V gene lost 5 bases and the J gene lost 4 bases, with 14 bases spanning the gap. The CDR3 runs 15 residues. CDR1 SGHTA and CDR2 FQGNSA come from the germline V gene. In DNA form, the CDR3 reads TGTGCCAGCAGCGCATACGGGGCGGGTAATGAAAAACTGTTTTTT. It translates to CASSAYGAGNEKLFF.

The CDR3 protein is CASSLGYGQGSYNEQFF. The CDR3, as DNA: TGTGCCAGCAGCTTAGGATACGGACAGGGCTCCTACAATGAGCAGTTCTTC. The V call is TRBV7-9, the J call TRBJ2-1; 8 bases agree with TRBD1. CDR1 is SEHNR and CDR2 is FQNEAQ in the germline V gene (reference sequence). V gave up 1 base and J gave up 0 bases; unmatched junction bases: 5. This CDR3 is 17 amino acids long.

The chain uses TRBV7-3 and TRBJ2-3; D might be TRBD2 (6 bases). From germline, CDR1 is SGHTA and CDR2 FQGTGA. V was shortened by 3 bases and J by 0 bases, with 13 bases between the two germline ends. This CDR3 region has 16 residues. The CDR3 nucleotides are TGTGCCAGCAGCTTGCGGGGTCCCGCTAGCACAGATACGCAGTATTTT. Its protein product is CASSLRGPASTDTQYF.

This chain connects TRBV5-1 to TRBJ2-1; 7 bases align to TRBD2. Losses at the gene ends were 4 bases for V and 7 bases for J; bases not matched to a gene: 8. The germline gives CDR1 SGHRS, CDR2 YFSETQ. CDR3 length equals 14 residues. CDR3 coding DNA: TGCGCCAGCAGCAGCCGGACTAGTATTAATGAGCAGTTCTTC. Its translation: CASSSRTSINEQFF.

The rearrangement joins TRBV5-1 to TRBJ1-2; D remains ambiguous. V gave up 0 bases and J gave up 8 bases, with 14 bases separating them. Germline CDR1 is SGHRS and CDR2 is YFSETQ. The CDR3 contains 14 residues. The CDR3 DNA is TGCGCCAGCAGCTTGGGAGTAGGGCCCCTGGGCTACACCTTC. It encodes CASSLGVGPLGYTF.

V and J are TRBV6-2 or TRBV6-3 and TRBJ1-5; possibly TRBD1 for D (5 bases). Germline V gives CDR1 MNHEY, CDR2 SVGEGT. V gave up 0 bases and J gave up 1 base, with 10 bases separating them. The CDR3 covers 16 residues. This chain's CDR3 is CASSYSGRESNQPQHF. The CDR3 coding sequence is TGTGCCAGCAGTTACTCCGGCAGGGAAAGCAATCAGCCCCAGCATTTT.

In this sample, this clone turned up once. The rearrangement joins TRBV5-1 to TRBJ1-1; D gene uncertain. The CDR3 loop spans 15 amino acids. The germline V gene encodes CDR1 SGHRS and CDR2 YFSETQ. Trimming cost V 4 bases and J 5 bases, with 18 bases left between them. DNA for the CDR3: TGCGCCAGCAGCCGGGCCAAGGGCGCGGGAACTGAAGCTTTCTTT. Amino acids: CASSRAKGAGTEAFF.

The V gene is TRBV7-3, the J gene TRBJ2-2; D possibly corresponds to TRBD1 (5 bases). V lost 4 bases and J 4 bases, leaving 16 bases between the germline ends. The CDR3 loop spans 16 amino acids. Germline V gene sequence: CDR1 SGHTA, CDR2 FQGTGA. The CDR3 loop is CASSSSGSMSTGELFF. The CDR3 region has the DNA TGTGCCAGCAGCTCCTCAGGGTCTATGAGCACCGGGGAGCTGTTTTTT.

This clone was observed once. V gene TRBV6-6 combines with J gene TRBJ2-5, with 11 bases aligning to TRBD2. Germline V gene sequence: CDR1 MNHNY, CDR2 SVGAGI (reference sequence). The V gene end was trimmed by 6 bases and the J gene end by 3 bases; junction bases not matched to a gene: 9. The CDR3 is 16 amino acids. CDR3 protein: CASSSSSGGAEETQYF. The DNA for the CDR3 is TGTGCCAGCAGCTCCAGTAGCGGGGGGGCAGAAGAGACCCAGTACTTC.

Of note for this clone: The germline gene is not matched at one end of the junction; a read error may be the cause. The V and J genes are TRBV23-1 and TRBJ1-5, with D possibly matching TRBD1 (5 bases). TRBV23-1 is an open reading frame whose function is uncertain. The length of the CDR3 is 16 residues. The CDR3 nucleotides are TGCGCCAGAAGGACACCAACGGGTTATAGCAATCAGCTCCAGCATTTT. Protein product: CARRTPTGYSNQLQHF.

The genes are TRBV10-1 and TRBJ2-3, with 12 bases aligning to TRBD1. The CDR3 contains 15 residues. Germline lookup yields CDR1 WNHNN and CDR2 SYGVQD (reference sequence). V trimming: 6 bases; J trimming: 4 bases; junction bases outside the gene matches: 5. CDR3 amino acids: CASSTGTGGPDTQYF. CDR3 sequence (DNA): TGCGCCAGCAGCACCGGGACAGGGGGCCCAGATACGCAGTATTTT.

The J gene is TRBJ2-5, the V gene TRBV24-1; tentative D call: TRBD2 (5 bases). Germline lookup yields CDR1 KGHDR and CDR2 SFDVKD. The V end was cut by 0 bases, the J end by 3 bases, with 10 bases between. This CDR3 comprises 15 residues. CDR3 nucleotides: TGTGCCACCAGTGATTTGGAAAATAGCGAAGAGACCCAGTACTTC. Encoded protein: CATSDLENSEETQYF.